This T cell receptor beta chain was documented in a study of cytomegalovirus exposure and HLA in healthy donors. Across the study: Drawn from HLA-typed donors, 65 million to 100 million unique TCRs were held in an early data release.

The primer mix had 60 Vbeta and 13 Jbeta primers. This table comes from immunoSEQ multiplex PCR, and its TCRdb copy is limited to in-frame clones, with some not included. Of about 190,000 clones listed, roughly 80% were seen once; the top ten hold about 2.6%. About this clone: The antigen remains unidentified.

Study-level findings and limits: A prior analysis recorded that most TCR beta V segments were productive about 87% or about 30% of the time.

This clonotype was sampled from a woman aged 50 to 60 in good health and CMV-seropositive. Specimen: PBMCs.

CDR3: CASRPGQGVSSPLHF. CDR3 nucleotides: TGTGCCAGCAGGCCTGGACAGGGGGTCTCCTCACCCCTCCACTTT. The rearrangement uses TRBV28 and TRBJ1-6; 10 bases match TRBD1. This CDR3 has 15 residues. The germline V gene has CDR1 MDHEN and CDR2 SYDVKM. J gave up 10 bases and V 6 bases, and 9 bases lay outside the gene matches.